The 9 T cell receptor beta chains reported below all come from one sample, sequenced in a study of identical twins. TCRdb analysed the 5' RACE reads with MiXCR anew, one entry per CDR3 protein. Of around 290,000 distinct CDR3 sequences listed, roughly 10% are singletons. This sample was shared with a second study, whose subject was yellow fever vaccine responses in identical twins.

Sequenced input: CD8+ T cells sorted from blood. Receptors were obtained from a woman aged 18-29 years in good health.

The sample holds a few counts of this clonotype. CDR3 nucleotides: TGTGCCAGCAGTACGATCGGGACAGGGGGCTGGGAGACCCAGTACTTC. Amino acid sequence: CASSTIGTGGWETQYF. The J gene is TRBJ2-5, the V gene TRBV6-5; TRBD1 matches at 12 bases. Germline V gives CDR1 MNHEY, CDR2 SVGAGI. The CDR3 extends over 16 amino acids. Unmatched junction bases numbered 9, after V lost 5 bases and J lost 5 bases.

This clonotype was seen a few times. This chain joins TRBV11-2 and TRBJ2-7, with TRBD2 matching 7 bases. Germline lookup yields CDR1 SGHAT and CDR2 FQNNGV. There are 14 residues in the CDR3. The V gene end was trimmed by 5 bases and the J gene end by 2 bases; junction bases not matched to a gene: 6. CDR3 in DNA: TGTGCCAGCAGCCCCGCTAGCGGAACCTACGAGCAGTACTTC. This gives the protein CASSPASGTYEQYF.

This clonotype was detected only once. J is TRBJ1-6 and V is TRBV5-8; perhaps TRBD1 as D (6 bases). The CDR3 sequence is 11 residues long. In germline, CDR1 is SGHTS, CDR2 YDEGEE. Deletions cut 5 bases from V and 12 bases from J, with 9 bases between. CDR3 nucleotides: TGTGCCAGCAGTCCGACAGGACCCCTCCACTTT. Protein: CASSPTGPLHF.

This clonotype occurred a few times. This chain uses TRBV6-5 with TRBJ1-1; D gene uncertain. Trimming stripped 0 bases from V and 5 bases from J, with 10 bases between. The CDR3 runs 14 residues. Germline V gene sequence: CDR1 MNHEY, CDR2 SVGAGI. CDR3: CASSYSRTGTEAFF. As DNA, the CDR3 is TGTGCCAGCAGTTACTCTCGGACGGGTACTGAAGCTTTCTTT.

At least ten counts were recorded for this clonotype. J is TRBJ2-5 and V is TRBV20-1; no definite D call. Trimming removed 0 bases from V and 5 bases from J, with 19 bases in between. CDR3 length: 16 residues. CDR1 is DFQATT and CDR2 is SNEGSKA in the germline V gene (reference sequence). CDR3 nucleotide sequence: TGCAGTGCTAGAGATATTTTTGGGGTAGCCGGTGAGACCCAGTACTTC. Translating gives CSARDIFGVAGETQYF.

This clonotype was recorded many times. The V call is TRBV4-2, the J call TRBJ2-7; tentatively, D is TRBD2 (5 bases). Germline V gene lookup returns CDR1 LGHNA and CDR2 YNFKEQ. With 2 bases removed from V and 1 base from J, the gap between germline ends came to 12 bases. The CDR3 is 15 amino acids. CDR3 coding DNA: TGTGCCAGCAGCCAACTGACGGGATATTCCTACGAGCAGTACTTC. This gives the protein CASSQLTGYSYEQYF.

This clonotype was picked up many times. V usage is TRBV12-3 or TRBV12-4 and J usage is TRBJ2-7, with 10 nucleotides matching TRBD1. V gave up 6 bases and J gave up 1 base; unmatched junction bases: 6. The CDR3 contains 15 residues. CDR3 sequence (DNA): TGTGCCAGCAGGCCCGGGACAGGGGTTTCCTACGAGCAGTACTTC. It is translated as CASRPGTGVSYEQYF.

This chain links TRBV7-9 with TRBJ2-7; the match to TRBD2 covers 7 bases. CDR3 length: 16 amino acids. J lost 2 bases, V lost 5 bases, and 12 bases had no gene match. Per the germline V gene, CDR1 is SEHNR and CDR2 is FQNEAQ (reference sequence). The CDR3 nucleotides read TGTGCCAGCAGCCATCCTACTAGCGACCTCGCCTACGAGCAGTACTTC. Amino acid sequence: CASSHPTSDLAYEQYF.

This clonotype showed up just a few times. The chain links TRBV4-3 to TRBJ2-7, with 10 positions matching TRBD2. The germline CDR1 and CDR2 sequences are LGHNA and YSLEER. The junction had 6 bases not matched to a gene; V was cut back by 4 bases and J by 3 bases. CDR3 size: 15 residues. The CDR3 region is CASSPGLAAYYEQYF. CDR3 nucleotides: TGCGCCAGCAGCCCTGGACTAGCGGCTTACTACGAGCAGTACTTC.